Sequencing of this T cell receptor beta chain was carried out in a study of cytomegalovirus exposure and HLA in healthy donors. Study-wide findings and caveats: Published work reported that the classifier diagnosed cytomegalovirus status with high specificity and sensitivity.

Nominally healthy donors provided the samples, though records likely missed some immune exposures. Amplification used 60 Vbeta primers and 13 Jbeta primers. Sequencing used immunoSEQ multiplex PCR; TCRdb keeps in-frame clones, though not all of them. The table for this sample gives 200,000 or so clones. Comment on this clone: What it binds is unknown.

The V gene's germline CDR1 is KGHSH and CDR2 LQKENI. The CDR3 contains 13 residues. Trimming cost V 1 base and J 2 bases, with 6 bases left between them. This receptor was obtained from a girl aged 2 to 9 in good health and CMV-seropositive. The chain joins TRBV18 to TRBJ2-7; D remains ambiguous. Sample: PBMCs. The CDR3 protein is CASSPREAYEQYF. Written as DNA, the CDR3 is TGTGCCAGCTCACCACGAGAGGCCTACGAGCAGTACTTC.